These T cell receptor beta chains were read from a single sample in a study of cytomegalovirus exposure and HLA in healthy donors. Clones were sequenced by immunoSEQ multiplex PCR, and TCRdb holds only the in-frame ones, with some missing. The sample carries about 140,000 clones, almost 85% recorded once. Material for sequencing was PBMCs. The receptor set was obtained from a man younger than 30 in good health and CMV-seropositive. The CDR3 runs from the conserved cysteine through the conserved F or W. The D gene is left open where the match is weak. A clone size is listed for some rows: how often the clone was seen (once, few, many), or a class if it is expanded.

NA,NA,TRBV5-1,TRBJ2-7,TGCGCCAGCAGCTCTAGACGGACTTCCTACGAGCAGTACTTC,CASSSRRTSYEQYF
NA,NA,TRBV29-1,TRBJ1-1,TGCAGCGTTGATGGGGAGACTGAAGCTTTCTTT,CSVDGETEAFF
NA,NA,TRBV25-1,TRBJ2-6,TGTGCCAGCAGTGGACTGGGGACGGCCCTAGGGGGGGCCAACGTCTTGACTTTC,CASSGLGTALGGANVLTF
NA,NA,TRBV7-9,TRBJ2-7,TGTGCCAGCAGCCCGCAGGGGCCAACGTACGAGCAGTACTTC,CASSPQGPTYEQYF
NA,NA,TRBV9,TRBJ1-1,TGTGCCAGCAGCGCCGAGGGGGGGAAAGCTTTCTTT,CASSAEGGKAFF
NA,once,TRBV6-5,TRBJ2-7,TGTGCCAGCAGTTACTCAAATCGGGGCTCCTACGAGCAGTACTTC,CASSYSNRGSYEQYF
TRBD2,NA,TRBV6-1,TRBJ2-1,TGTGCCAGCAGTGAAGGTTTGATAGCGGGAGTTATATACAATGAGCAGTTCTTC,CASSEGLIAGVIYNEQFF
TRBD2,NA,TRBV28,TRBJ2-1,TGTGCCAGCAAAGGGACTAGCGGGCACTCCTACAATGAGCAGTTCTTC,CASKGTSGHSYNEQFF
TRBD2,NA,TRBV25-1,TRBJ2-7,TGTGCCAGCACCCGGGGGGGGGCCAACTACGAGCAGTACTTC,CASTRGGANYEQYF
NA,once,TRBV28,TRBJ2-7,TGTGCCAGCAGGAGGGGGGGCATAAAGGACGAGCAGTACTTC,CASRRGGIKDEQYF
NA,NA,TRBV28,TRBJ1-1,TGTGCCAGCAGTCCACTTTACTCGAACACTGAAGCTTTCTTT,CASSPLYSNTEAFF
TRBD1,NA,TRBV7-8,TRBJ2-1,TGTGCCAGCAGCTCGACCCAACAGGGGGCCAGCTCCTACAATGAGCAGTTCTTC,CASSSTQQGASSYNEQFF
TRBD1,NA,TRBV2,TRBJ2-3,TGTGCCAGCACCCGGGACAGGCGCACAGATACGCAGTATTTT,CASTRDRRTDTQYF
TRBD1,NA,TRBV6-1,TRBJ2-5,TGTGCCAGCAGTGAAGCGGGGACAGGGGGGCAAGAGACCCAGTACTTC,CASSEAGTGGQETQYF
NA,NA,TRBV7-9,TRBJ1-3,TGTGCCAGCAGCTTCGGGTCTCGCTCTGGAAACACCATATATTTT,CASSFGSRSGNTIYF
TRBD2,NA,TRBV2,TRBJ2-1,TGTGCCAGCACCGGACTAGCGGGAGGGGACGAGAATGAGCAGTTCTTC,CASTGLAGGDENEQFF
NA,few,TRBV6-5,TRBJ2-1,TGTGCCAGCAGTTACGAGACTGGAAGTTACAATGAGCAGTTCTTC,CASSYETGSYNEQFF
NA,NA,TRBV28,TRBJ2-7,TGTGCCAGCAGTAGAGGGGGGACAGCGTTCTACGAGCAGTACTTC,CASSRGGTAFYEQYF
NA,NA,TRBV6-5,TRBJ2-1,TGTGCCAGCAGAACTATCAGGGGTTCCTACAATGAGCAGTTCTTC,CASRTIRGSYNEQFF
TRBD1,NA,TRBV4-2,TRBJ1-1,TGTGCCAGCAGCCGTTCCGGGACAGGAGGGAACACTGAAGCTTTCTTT,CASSRSGTGGNTEAFF
NA,NA,TRBV28,TRBJ1-2,TGTGCCAGCAGACCGGGGGGGCAGGTCGGCTATGGCTACACCTTC,CASRPGGQVGYGYTF
TRBD1,NA,TRBV6-1,TRBJ2-3,TGTGCCAGCACCGGACAGGGTTTTACAGATACGCAGTATTTT,CASTGQGFTDTQYF
TRBD2,NA,TRBV2,TRBJ2-7,TGTGCCAGCAGTGAAACACGAGCGGGAGGTTACGAGCAGTACTTC,CASSETRAGGYEQYF
NA,NA,TRBV27,TRBJ2-7,TGTGCCAGCACAAAACAGGGTGGTATGTCCTACGAGCAGTACTTC,CASTKQGGMSYEQYF
NA,few,TRBV2,TRBJ1-1,TGTGCCAGCAGTGAAGATGGGGGCGGGAACACTGAAGCTTTCTTT,CASSEDGGGNTEAFF
TRBD1,NA,TRBV6-5,TRBJ2-7,TGTGCCAGCAACCGACCGGGACAGGGAATTCACGAGCAGTACTTC,CASNRPGQGIHEQYF
TRBD2,once,TRBV15,TRBJ2-3,TGTGCCACCAGCAGTCCCTTGGCTAGCGGAGATTTCACAGATACGCAGTATTTT,CATSSPLASGDFTDTQYF